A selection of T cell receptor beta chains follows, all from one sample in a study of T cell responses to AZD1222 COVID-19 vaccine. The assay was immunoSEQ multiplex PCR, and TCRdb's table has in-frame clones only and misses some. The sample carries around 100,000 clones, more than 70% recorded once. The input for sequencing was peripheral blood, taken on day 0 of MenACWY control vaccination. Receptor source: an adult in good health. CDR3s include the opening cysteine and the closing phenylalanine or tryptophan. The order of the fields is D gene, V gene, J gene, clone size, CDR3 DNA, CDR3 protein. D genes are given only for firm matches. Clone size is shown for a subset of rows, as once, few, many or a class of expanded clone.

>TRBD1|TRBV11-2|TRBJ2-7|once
TGTGCCAGCAGCTTATCCGGACAGGGGACCTACGAGCAGTACTTC
CASSLSGQGTYEQYF
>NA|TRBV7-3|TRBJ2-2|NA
TGTGCCAGCAGCGAAAGACTGAGTCCCGGCACCGGGGAGCTGTTTTTT
CASSERLSPGTGELFF
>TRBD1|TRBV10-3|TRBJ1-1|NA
TGTGCCATCAGTGAGCCGAGGACAGGGAATGAAGCTTTCTTT
CAISEPRTGNEAFF
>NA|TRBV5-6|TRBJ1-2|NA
TGTGCCAGCAGCTTGGTGGGCGAGATCTTCCCTGGCTACACCTTC
CASSLVGEIFPGYTF
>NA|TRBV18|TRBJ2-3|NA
TGTGCCAGCTCAACGACCGGGACCCGATCCACAGATACGCAGTATTTT
CASSTTGTRSTDTQYF
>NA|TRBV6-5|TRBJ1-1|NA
TGTGCCTCAAGGGGGGGGTACACTGAAGCTTTCTTT
CASRGGYTEAFF
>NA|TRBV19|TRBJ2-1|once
TGTGCCAGTATGGGATTCTACAATGAGCAGTTCTTC
CASMGFYNEQFF
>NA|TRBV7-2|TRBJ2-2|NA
TGTGCCAGCAGCCCCCCCTCGTCAGGGAACACCGGGGAGCTGTTTTTT
CASSPPSSGNTGELFF
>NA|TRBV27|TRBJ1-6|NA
TGTGCCAGCAGTTTAACCCTCAGGGCATCTGGCTCACCCCTCCACTTT
CASSLTLRASGSPLHF
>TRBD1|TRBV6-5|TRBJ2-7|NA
TGTGCCAGCAAGACGACAGGGGTAGACGAGCAGTACTTC
CASKTTGVDEQYF
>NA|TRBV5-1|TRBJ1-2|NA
TGCGCCAGCAGCTTGGGCGTGGGTGATGGCTACACCTTC
CASSLGVGDGYTF
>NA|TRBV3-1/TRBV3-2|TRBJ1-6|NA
TGTGCCAGCAGCCTCGGGCTTGGGGGAACTAATTCACCCCTCCACTTT
CASSLGLGGTNSPLHF
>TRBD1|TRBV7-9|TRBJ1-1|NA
TGTGCAAGCAGCCGCTGGACAGGGAGCGGAGGGAACACTGAAGCTTTCTTT
CASSRWTGSGGNTEAFF
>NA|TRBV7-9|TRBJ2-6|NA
TGTGCCAGCAGCCCTAGGGGCTCTGGGGCCAACGTCCTGACTTTC
CASSPRGSGANVLTF
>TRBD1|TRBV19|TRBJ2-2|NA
TGTGCCAGCATGGGACAGATGAACACCGGGGAGCTGTTTTTT
CASMGQMNTGELFF
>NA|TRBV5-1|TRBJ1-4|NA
TGCGCCAGCAGCTTGGCGGGGGCTAATGAAAAACTGTTTTTT
CASSLAGANEKLFF
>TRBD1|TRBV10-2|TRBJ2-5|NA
TGCGCCAGTCGGGACAGGGGAGGGGAGACCCAGTACTTC
CASRDRGGETQYF
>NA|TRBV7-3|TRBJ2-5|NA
TGTGCCAGCAGCCCACTCGGAACGCCGCGGGAGACCCAGTACTTC
CASSPLGTPRETQYF
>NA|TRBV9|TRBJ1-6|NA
TGTGCCAGCAGCATACGACAGGATAGTTCACCCCTCCACTTT
CASSIRQDSSPLHF
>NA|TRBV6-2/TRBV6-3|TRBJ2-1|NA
TGTGCCAGCAGTTACCGTGGGGCGGGGGACACCTCCTCCTACAATGAGCAGTTCTTC
CASSYRGAGDTSSYNEQFF
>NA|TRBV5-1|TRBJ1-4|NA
TGCGCCAGCACGATAACCGGGGGAAATGAAAAACTGTTTTTT
CASTITGGNEKLFF
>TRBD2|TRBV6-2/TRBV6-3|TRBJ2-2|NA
TGTGCCAGCAGTCGGACTAGCGGGGGGGCAGGCGGGGAGCTGTTTTTT
CASSRTSGGAGGELFF
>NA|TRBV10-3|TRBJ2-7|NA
TGTGCCATCAGTGAGTCGAGGGACCGGTCCTACGAGCAGTACTTC
CAISESRDRSYEQYF
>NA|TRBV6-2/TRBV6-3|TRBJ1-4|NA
TGTGCCAGCAGTTACACCAGGACGGAAAAACTGTTTTTT
CASSYTRTEKLFF
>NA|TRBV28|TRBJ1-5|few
TGTGCCAGCAGTTTACGAAGAGGTGGACAGCCCCAGCATTTT
CASSLRRGGQPQHF
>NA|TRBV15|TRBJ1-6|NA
TGTGCCACCAGGGAGGACTATAATTCACCCCTCCACTTT
CATREDYNSPLHF
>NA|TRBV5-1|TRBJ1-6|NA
TGCGCCAGCAGCATGGACGGGGGGAATTCACCCCTCCACTTT
CASSMDGGNSPLHF
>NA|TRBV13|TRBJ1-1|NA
TGTGCCAGCAGCTTCACCTTCAGTGGCGCACTGGCTTTCTTT
CASSFTFSGALAFF
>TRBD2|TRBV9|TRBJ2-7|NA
TGTGCCAGCAGCGTAGAGCTGCGGGAGGCCGCCTACGAGCAGTACTTC
CASSVELREAAYEQYF
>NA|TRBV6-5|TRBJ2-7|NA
TGTGCCAGCAGTTACTCCGGGGTCTCCTACGAGCAGTACTTC
CASSYSGVSYEQYF
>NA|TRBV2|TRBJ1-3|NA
TGTGCCAGCAGCGAGGGGACCGGAAACACCATATATTTT
CASSEGTGNTIYF
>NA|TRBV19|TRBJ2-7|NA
TGTGCCAGCAGGGACGACTACTACGAGCAGTACTTC
CASRDDYYEQYF
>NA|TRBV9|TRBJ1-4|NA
TGTGCCAGCAGCGCGCAAGGGGTGGAAAAACTGTTTTTT
CASSAQGVEKLFF
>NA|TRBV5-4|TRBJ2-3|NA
TGTGCCAGCAGCTTACCCCCAGGAGATACGCAGTATTTT
CASSLPPGDTQYF
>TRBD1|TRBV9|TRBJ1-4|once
TGTGCCAGCAGCCAGGGGGGCAGGGTTAATGAAAAACTGTTTTTT
CASSQGGRVNEKLFF
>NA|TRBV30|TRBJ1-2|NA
TGTGCCTGGAGCCGAGGGAGAAACTATGGCTACACCTTC
CAWSRGRNYGYTF
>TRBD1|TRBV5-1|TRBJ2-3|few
TGCGCCAGCAGCCCTGGAGGACAGGGCAAAGATACGCAGTATTTT
CASSPGGQGKDTQYF
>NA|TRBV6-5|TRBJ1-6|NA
TGTGCCAGCAGTTACCGAGATTCACCCCTCCACTTT
CASSYRDSPLHF
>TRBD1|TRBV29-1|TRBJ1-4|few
TGCAGCGTTGTTGGACAGGGGAGGGAAAAACTGTTTTTT
CSVVGQGREKLFF
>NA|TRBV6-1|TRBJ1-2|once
TGTGCCAGCAGTGAAGGGGCAGGGGTAGACTATGGCTACACCTTC
CASSEGAGVDYGYTF
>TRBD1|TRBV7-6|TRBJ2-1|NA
TGTGCCAGCAGCCTTAACATACCAACAGGGGGCGCATCCAATGAGCAGTTCTTC
CASSLNIPTGGASNEQFF
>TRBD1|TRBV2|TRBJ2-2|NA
TGTGCCAGTGGAGGGACAGGGGCGGACGGGGAGCTGTTTTTT
CASGGTGADGELFF